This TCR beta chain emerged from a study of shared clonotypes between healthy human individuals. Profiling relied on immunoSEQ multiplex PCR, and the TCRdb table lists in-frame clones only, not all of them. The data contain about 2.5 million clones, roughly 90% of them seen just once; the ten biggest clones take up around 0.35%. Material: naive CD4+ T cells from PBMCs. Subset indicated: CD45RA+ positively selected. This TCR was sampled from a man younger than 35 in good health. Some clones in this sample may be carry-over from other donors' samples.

Written as DNA, the CDR3 is TGTGCCAGCAGCCTTGGGACAGGATTCGAAAAACTGTTTTTT. Translating it yields CASSLGTGFEKLFF. V and J are TRBV7-9 and TRBJ1-4; 8 nucleotides match TRBD1. Trimming removed 5 bases from V and 8 bases from J; junction bases left unmatched: 7. The length of the CDR3 is 14 residues. Germline V gene data show CDR1 as SEHNR and CDR2 as FQNEAQ (reference sequence).